This TCR beta chain was identified during a study of vaccination effects on CD4 cells after COVID-19. Study details: Two doses of either BNT162b2 or mRNA-1273 were given to each participant. Regarding the study as a whole: Marked clonal contraction was seen late after vaccination (in both infection- and vaccine-induced clones).

Profiling relied on immunoSEQ multiplex PCR, and the TCRdb table lists in-frame clones only, not all of them. This table has about 20,000 clones, 70% to 80% appearing once. Turning to this clone: What it binds is not known.

Peptide-pool stimulation followed by sequencing identified expanded antigen-specific CD4+ clonotypes in the ViraFEST assay. CD4+ T cells were isolated after about eleven days of culture. Vaccine recipients had no previous SARS-CoV-2 infection; their nucleocapsid antibodies were negative. Replacing half the medium with IL-2 medium was done on days 3 and 7. CDR3 length: 15 residues. Germline V gives CDR1 LNHDA, CDR2 SQIVND (reference sequence). V was clipped by 3 bases and J by 1 base, with 13 bases between them. This sequence joins TRBV19 and TRBJ2-7; unclear D gene. The clonotype originates from a human donor who received a COVID-19 vaccine. Source: CD4+ T cells from PBMCs cultured with HCoV-229E spike peptides, taken before COVID-19 vaccination. CDR3 protein: CASSMGTDASYEQYF. CDR3 in DNA: TGTGCCAGTAGTATGGGCACGGACGCATCCTACGAGCAGTACTTC.